These 13 T cell receptor beta chains came from one sample sequenced in a study of cytomegalovirus exposure and HLA in healthy donors. The PCR contained 60 Vbeta and 13 Jbeta primers. TCRdb's table, derived via immunoSEQ multiplex PCR, lists solely in-frame clones and lacks some. The sample carries 150,000 to 200,000 clones, roughly 90% recorded once. Sequencing was carried out using PBMCs. These receptor sequences come from a woman between 18 and 29 years old in good health and CMV-seronegative.

This clone has just one count. The junction and the germline gene differ at one end; a read error may be behind it. This CDR3 is also generated by other DNA sequences in the sample. The chain links TRBV18 to TRBJ2-3, with 9 bases matching TRBD1. The CDR3 spans 16 residues. From germline, CDR1 is KGHSH and CDR2 LQKENI. CDR3 sequence reads: CASSPGGQGWTDTQYF. The CDR3 DNA reads TGTGCTAGCTCACCTGGAGGACAGGGGTGGACAGATACGCAGTATTTT. The full variable domain, in which reference TRBV18 and TRBJ2-3 provide the parts outside the CDR3, is NAGVMQNPRHLVRRRGQEARLRCSPMKGHSHVYWYRQLPEEGLKFMVYLQKENIIDESGMPKERFSAEFPKEGPSILRIQQVVRGDSAAYFCASSPGGQGWTDTQYFGPGTRLTVL.

The DNA of the CDR3 is TGTGCCAGCAGCCGAGGACAGCCTCATAATGAAAAACTGTTTTTT. Protein product: CASSRGQPHNEKLFF. V gene TRBV5-8 combines with J gene TRBJ1-4; D is possibly TRBD1 (6 bases). The germline gives CDR1 SGHTS, CDR2 YDEGEE. The CDR3 contains 15 residues. Trimming pared 4 bases from V and 4 bases from J, leaving 14 bases between. Full variable domain (outside the CDR3, taken from reference TRBV5-8 and TRBJ1-4): EAGVTQSPTHLIKTRGQQATLRCSPISGHTSVYWYQQALGLGLQFLLWYDEGEERNRGNFPPRFSGRQFPNYSSELNVNALELEDSALYLCASSRGQPHNEKLFFGSGTQLSVL.

This clone was found a few times. This chain joins TRBV4-1 and TRBJ2-1; 9 nucleotides align to TRBD2. V trimming: 1 base; J trimming: 6 bases; junction bases outside the gene matches: 10. The CDR3 extends over 17 amino acids. Germline CDR1 is MGHRA and CDR2 is YSYEKL. The CDR3: CASSQGIAGVSINEQFF. The CDR3 nucleotides are TGCGCCAGCAGCCAAGGGATAGCGGGGGTTTCTATCAATGAGCAGTTCTTC.

This rearrangement joins TRBV5-1 to TRBJ2-2; D is ambiguous. The CDR3 covers 12 residues. Deletions cut 2 bases from V and 6 bases from J, with 5 bases between. CDR1 is SGHRS, CDR2 YFSETQ, per germline. Here the CDR3 DNA reads TGCGCCAGCAGCTTCTTTGCCGGGGAGCTGTTTTTT. It is translated as CASSFFAGELFF.

The J gene is TRBJ1-5, the V gene TRBV21-1; no DNA check was done on the table's D call, TRBD1. TRBV21-1 is a known pseudogene. This CDR3 has 14 residues. DNA of the CDR3: TGTGCCACCCCGGAACAGGGGCCTAATCAGCCCCAGCATTTT. This encodes CATPEQGPNQPQHF.

This clone appeared once. The same CDR3 also results from other DNA sequences found in this sample. The chain has TRBV9 and TRBJ2-3; maybe TRBD2 (6 bases). The CDR3 sequence is 13 residues long. The V end lost 0 bases, the J end lost 4 bases, and 6 bases lay between the germline ends. The germline gives CDR1 SGDLS, CDR2 YYNGEE. CDR3 in DNA: TGTGCCAGCAGCGTAGCGGGGGCAGATACGCAGTATTTT. It translates to CASSVAGADTQYF.

This clone was seen more than once but under ten times. The V call is TRBV4-1, the J call TRBJ1-1, with no clear D. The CDR3 sequence is 13 residues long. Germline-derived CDR1 and CDR2 are MGHRA and YSYEKL. V was shortened by 4 bases and J by 3 bases, with 9 bases between the two germline ends. As DNA, the CDR3 is TGCGCCAGCAGCCCTCGTCGGGACACTGAAGCTTTCTTT. Translation gives CASSPRRDTEAFF.

Worth noting for this clone: Other DNA sequences within the sample encode an identical CDR3. V gene TRBV28 combines with J gene TRBJ2-6; TRBD1 is a possible D gene (6 bases). Per the germline V gene, CDR1 is MDHEN and CDR2 is SYDVKM. Trimming removed 3 bases at V and 3 bases at J, with 12 bases between. This CDR3 has 16 amino acids. CDR3 sequence reads: CASSFSHRVGANVLTF. The CDR3 bases are TGTGCCAGCAGTTTTTCACACAGGGTTGGGGCCAACGTCCTGACTTTC.

The rearrangement links TRBV6-5 to TRBJ2-2; D might be TRBD1 (6 bases). Germline values: CDR1 MNHEY, CDR2 SVGAGI. This CDR3 is built from 15 residues. Trimming shortened V by 6 bases and J by 1 base, and 12 bases separated the two germline ends. CDR3 nucleotide sequence: TGTGCCAGCAGGCCGGGGACATTGAACACCGGGGAGCTGTTTTTT. The encoded protein is CASRPGTLNTGELFF.

This chain links TRBV11-2 with TRBJ2-1; no firm D call. Germline V CDR1 and CDR2: SGHAT, FQNNGV. Trimming shortened V by 5 bases and J by 7 bases, and 6 bases separated the two germline ends. The CDR3 consists of 11 residues. CDR3: CASSAQNEQFF. The DNA for the CDR3 is TGTGCCAGCAGCGCCCAGAATGAGCAGTTCTTC.

The chain has TRBV5-1 and TRBJ2-6, with D possibly matching TRBD2 (5 bases). The CDR3 contains 16 residues. Trimming took 4 bases from V and 5 from J, leaving 16 bases between them. From germline, CDR1 is SGHRS and CDR2 YFSETQ. CDR3 loop: CASSASGRGRANVLTF. The DNA of the CDR3 is TGCGCCAGCAGCGCTTCGGGGAGAGGGCGGGCCAACGTCCTGACTTTC.

The chain employs TRBV6-6 and TRBJ2-7; 10 bases align to TRBD1. V lost 2 bases and J lost 3; bases outside the gene matches: 7. The V gene's germline CDR1 is MNHNY and CDR2 SVGAGI (reference sequence). CDR3 length equals 16 residues. Here the CDR3 reads CASSYGRQGAGYEQYF. DNA for the CDR3: TGTGCCAGCAGTTACGGGAGACAGGGGGCTGGCTACGAGCAGTACTTC.

The chain combines TRBV29-1 with TRBJ2-5; D gene unclear. The length of the CDR3 is 13 residues. V lost 4 bases and J lost 4, with 13 bases in between. CDR1 and CDR2 from the germline V gene are SQVTM and ANQGSEA. The CDR3 DNA reads as TGCAGCGTTGGACTCGCAAGAAGAGAGACCCAGTACTTC. Residues: CSVGLARRETQYF.